Listed below are T cell receptor beta chains from one sample, sequenced in a study of blood T cells in healthy people across ages. TCRdb reanalysed the 5' RACE reads using MiXCR and keeps one entry per CDR3 protein. The table has 1.2 million to 1.5 million distinct CDR3 sequences, approximately 40% seen once. Sequences were obtained from blood. These receptors came from a woman aged 18-29 years in good health. CDR3s include the opening cysteine and the closing phenylalanine or tryptophan. The D gene is left open where the match is weak. Clone size is not always given. Where it is, it says once, few, many or a class for expanded clones.

J | V | D | size | CDR3 | DNA
TRBJ2-7 | TRBV28 | . | many | CASGVYEQYF | TGTGCCAGCGGCGTTTACGAGCAGTACTTC
TRBJ2-7 | TRBV12-3/TRBV12-4 | TRBD2 | few | CASTGGASYEQYF | TGTGCCAGCACCGGGGGGGCTAGCTACGAGCAGTACTTC
TRBJ2-3 | TRBV2 | TRBD2 | . | CASSGGGGETDTQYF | TGTGCCAGCAGTGGCGGGGGGGGCGAGACAGATACGCAGTATTTT
TRBJ1-2 | TRBV12-3/TRBV12-4 | . | many | CASSKRDSYGYTF | TGTGCCAGCAGCAAACGGGACTCTTATGGCTACACCTTC
TRBJ2-4 | TRBV28 | . | few | CASSFFGSGGGIQYF | TGTGCCAGCAGTTTCTTCGGCTCAGGGGGGGGCATTCAGTACTTC
TRBJ2-3 | TRBV7-9 | TRBD2 | few | CASLWKQGLAGTDTQYF | TGTGCCAGCTTATGGAAACAGGGACTAGCCGGAACAGATACGCAGTATTTT
TRBJ2-7 | TRBV2 | TRBD1 | . | CASSGQGSIHEQYF | TGTGCCAGCAGCGGACAGGGGTCGATACACGAGCAGTACTTC
TRBJ2-3 | TRBV10-3 | . | . | CAISDTRSGTDTQYF | TGTGCCATCAGTGATACCCGATCGGGCACAGATACGCAGTATTTT
TRBJ2-5 | TRBV29-1 | TRBD1 | few | CSVKQGANSETQYF | TGCAGCGTTAAACAGGGGGCGAACAGTGAGACCCAGTACTTC
TRBJ2-7 | TRBV2 | TRBD1 | . | CASSDPGQGSYEQYF | TGTGCCAGCAGTGATCCGGGACAGGGGTCCTACGAGCAGTACTTC
TRBJ1-2 | TRBV2 | . | . | CASSELRDTTQNGYTF | TGTGCCAGCAGTGAGTTAAGGGACACGACCCAGAATGGCTACACCTTC
TRBJ2-1 | TRBV15 | TRBD2 | . | CATSPAGGVDNEQFF | TGTGCCACCAGTCCAGCGGGGGGCGTAGATAATGAGCAGTTCTTC
TRBJ2-7 | TRBV18 | . | few | CASSPQLQAPYEQYF | TGTGCCAGCTCACCACAGCTTCAGGCCCCCTACGAGCAGTACTTC
TRBJ2-7 | TRBV27 | . | few | CASGSGPSYEQYF | TGTGCCAGCGGCTCCGGTCCCTCCTACGAGCAGTACTTC
TRBJ2-7 | TRBV11-2 | . | few | CASSLDRYYEQYF | TGTGCCAGCAGCTTAGATCGGTACTACGAGCAGTACTTC
TRBJ2-3 | TRBV29-1 | . | . | CSVQLLPTDTQYF | TGCAGCGTTCAACTTTTGCCCACAGATACGCAGTATTTT
TRBJ2-1 | TRBV29-1 | . | . | CSVGRVGLPYNEQFF | TGCAGCGTTGGTCGGGTAGGGCTGCCCTACAATGAGCAGTTCTTC
TRBJ2-1 | TRBV5-1 | TRBD2 | few | CASSVTSGGVAEQFF | TGCGCCAGCAGCGTGACTAGCGGGGGGGTTGCTGAGCAGTTCTTC
TRBJ2-6 | TRBV7-9 | . | . | CASSAWRQDSGANVLTF | TGTGCCAGCAGCGCTTGGAGACAGGACTCTGGGGCCAACGTCCTGACTTTC
TRBJ2-1 | TRBV20-1 | . | . | CSARLGGGSYNEQFF | TGCAGTGCTAGATTAGGGGGGGGCTCCTACAATGAGCAGTTCTTC
TRBJ1-6 | TRBV5-1 | . | . | CASSLERVNSPLHF | TGCGCCAGCAGCTTGGAGCGGGTCAATTCACCCCTCCACTTT
TRBJ2-7 | TRBV12-3/TRBV12-4 | . | . | CASSGLTGNYEQYF | TGTGCCAGCAGCGGTCTTACAGGGAACTACGAGCAGTACTTC
TRBJ1-1 | TRBV20-1 | . | . | CAQISENTEAFF | TGCGCTCAGATTTCAGAGAACACTGAAGCTTTCTTT
TRBJ1-4 | TRBV12-3/TRBV12-4 | . | few | CASSVRGTNEKLFF | TGTGCCAGCAGTGTTAGGGGGACTAATGAAAAACTGTTTTTT
TRBJ1-2 | TRBV7-2 | . | . | CAGSPGDYGYTF | TGTGCCGGCAGCCCCGGGGACTATGGCTACACCTTC
TRBJ2-3 | TRBV24-1 | TRBD2 | . | CATSAVGASGSSTDTQYF | TGTGCCACCAGTGCAGTCGGGGCTAGCGGGTCTAGCACAGATACGCAGTATTTT
TRBJ1-1 | TRBV20-1 | . | few | CSARDTDRPTEAFF | TGCAGTGCTAGAGATACCGACAGGCCCACTGAAGCTTTCTTT
TRBJ2-1 | TRBV7-2 | . | . | CASSVLGGYGGESSYNEQFF | TGTGCCAGCAGCGTACTAGGGGGCTACGGGGGGGAAAGCTCCTACAATGAGCAGTTCTTC
TRBJ1-2 | TRBV5-1 | TRBD1 | . | CASSSTRTGIDGYTF | TGCGCCAGCAGCTCCACCCGGACAGGGATCGATGGCTACACCTTC
TRBJ2-1 | TRBV5-5 | . | . | CASSLHSDHPYNEQFF | TGTGCCAGCAGCTTGCACAGCGATCACCCTTACAATGAGCAGTTCTTC
TRBJ1-6 | TRBV20-1 | TRBD1 | . | CSARTAGTGVYNSPLHF | TGCAGTGCTAGAACCGCCGGGACAGGTGTCTATAATTCACCCCTCCACTTT
TRBJ2-7 | TRBV5-1 | . | few | CASSLAGWATTYNEQYF | TGCGCCAGCAGCTTGGCCGGTTGGGCTACTACCTACAATGAGCAGTACTTC
TRBJ1-1 | TRBV7-9 | TRBD1 | . | CASSLGGTGSTEAFF | TGTGCCAGCAGCTTAGGCGGGACAGGCAGCACTGAAGCTTTCTTT
TRBJ2-1 | TRBV18 | . | many | CASSPNLDYNEQFF | TGTGCCAGCTCACCCAACCTGGATTACAATGAGCAGTTCTTC
TRBJ2-7 | TRBV20-1 | TRBD2 | . | CSASAGGMFHEQYF | TGCAGTGCCTCGGCGGGGGGAATGTTCCACGAGCAGTACTTC
TRBJ2-3 | TRBV7-9 | . | . | CASSPHHLTDTQYF | TGTGCCAGCAGCCCCCACCATCTCACAGATACGCAGTATTTT
TRBJ1-6 | TRBV27 | . | . | CASSPFHNSPLHF | TGTGCCAGCTCCCCCTTTCATAATTCACCCCTCCACTTT
TRBJ2-1 | TRBV10-2 | TRBD2 | . | CASSALGLAGAVEQFF | TGCGCCAGCAGTGCCTTAGGACTAGCGGGAGCGGTCGAGCAGTTCTTC
TRBJ2-1 | TRBV4-1 | . | . | CAISQPSHSEQFF | TGCGCCATCAGCCAACCTAGTCATTCCGAGCAGTTCTTC
TRBJ2-3 | TRBV20-1 | . | . | CSATKGQRTEDTQYF | TGCAGTGCCACAAAGGGACAACGGACTGAAGATACGCAGTATTTT
TRBJ2-4 | TRBV6-5 | . | . | CASSGTPILAKNIQYF | TGTGCCAGCAGCGGGACACCTATTCTAGCCAAAAACATTCAGTACTTC
TRBJ2-7 | TRBV7-8 | . | . | CASSLGTPTTYEQYF | TGTGCCAGCAGCTTAGGCACACCAACCACCTACGAGCAGTACTTC
TRBJ1-1 | TRBV7-9 | . | many | CASSPEITTEAFF | TGTGCCAGCAGCCCCGAAATTACCACTGAAGCTTTCTTT
TRBJ1-2 | TRBV12-3/TRBV12-4 | . | few | CASSYPGYGYTF | TGTGCCAGCAGTTATCCAGGTTATGGCTACACCTTC
TRBJ2-5 | TRBV20-1 | . | few | CSATSIRSQETQYF | TGCAGTGCTACCTCTATCCGGTCACAAGAGACCCAGTACTTC
TRBJ1-5 | TRBV12-3/TRBV12-4 | . | few | CASTGPNSNQPQHF | TGTGCCAGCACCGGCCCCAATAGCAATCAGCCCCAGCATTTT
TRBJ1-5 | TRBV27 | . | . | CASRYQGYSNQPQHF | TGTGCCAGCAGATACCAGGGGTATAGCAATCAGCCCCAGCATTTT
TRBJ1-2 | TRBV7-6 | TRBD1 | few | CASSPDRGPNYGYTF | TGTGCCAGCAGCCCTGACAGGGGACCTAACTATGGCTACACCTTC
TRBJ1-5 | TRBV4-1 | . | . | CATSAQTGQPQHF | TGCGCCACAAGTGCCCAAACCGGTCAGCCCCAGCATTTT
TRBJ1-2 | TRBV29-1 | . | . | CSVERQGNRYTF | TGCAGCGTTGAACGGCAGGGTAATCGCTACACCTTC
TRBJ1-2 | TRBV6-1 | . | few | CASSDGTTALYGYTF | TGTGCCAGCAGTGACGGAACGACAGCCCTCTATGGCTACACCTTC
TRBJ2-7 | TRBV20-1 | . | few | CSASQGSTNEQYF | TGCAGTGCTTCCCAAGGCAGTACCAATGAGCAGTACTTC
TRBJ1-2 | TRBV10-3 | . | . | CAISEAGTGRGYTF | TGTGCCATCAGTGAGGCTGGGACGGGCCGTGGCTACACCTTC
TRBJ1-1 | TRBV29-1 | . | few | CSVEESGPGTEAFF | TGCAGCGTTGAAGAGTCCGGGCCGGGCACTGAAGCTTTCTTT